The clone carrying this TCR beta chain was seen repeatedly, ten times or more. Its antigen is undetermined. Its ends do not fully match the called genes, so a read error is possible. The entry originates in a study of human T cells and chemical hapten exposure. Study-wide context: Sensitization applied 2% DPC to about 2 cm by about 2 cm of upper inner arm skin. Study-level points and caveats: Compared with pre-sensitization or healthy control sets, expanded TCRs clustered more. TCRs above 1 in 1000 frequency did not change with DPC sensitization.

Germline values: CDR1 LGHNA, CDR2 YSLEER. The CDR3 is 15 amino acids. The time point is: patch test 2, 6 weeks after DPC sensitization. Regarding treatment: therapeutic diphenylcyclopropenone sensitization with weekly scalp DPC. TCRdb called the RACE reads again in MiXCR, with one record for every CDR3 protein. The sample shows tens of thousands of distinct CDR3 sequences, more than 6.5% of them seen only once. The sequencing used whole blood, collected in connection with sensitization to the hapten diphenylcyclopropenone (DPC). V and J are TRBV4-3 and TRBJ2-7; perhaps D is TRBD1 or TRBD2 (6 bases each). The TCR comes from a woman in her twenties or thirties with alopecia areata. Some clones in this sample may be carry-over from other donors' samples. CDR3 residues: CASSQDRGVIYEQYF. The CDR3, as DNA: TGTGCCAGCAGCCAAGATAGGGGGGTCATCTACGAGCAGTACTTC.